This TCR beta chain was profiled in a study of T-cell reconstitution after alpha-beta-depleted transplantation in children. This clonotype was detected a few times. The antigen is not known. V dropped 4 bases and J dropped 0 bases, with 13 bases sitting between them. The CDR3 length is 17 residues. Findings and limits, study-wide: Newly made T cells mostly supplied T-cell counts and diversity one year after transplant.

Construction of the TCRbeta library involved unique molecular identifiers. TCRdb analysed the PCR reads with MiXCR anew, one entry per CDR3 protein. The table records approximately 430,000 distinct CDR3 sequences, 16% of them present only once. The sample here was PBMCs, mostly from graft donor cells, taken 360 days after TCRalphabeta/CD19-depleted stem cell transplant. The receptor was isolated from a boy younger than two who had a stem cell transplant for Wiskott-Aldrich syndrome, so the T cells may come from the graft donor. The chain combines TRBV12-3 or TRBV12-4 with TRBJ2-6; D gene unclear. The CDR3 bases are TGTGCCAGCAGTTCGAGAAGTTTGAGCTCTGGGGCCAACGTCCTGACTTTC. This translates into CASSSRSLSSGANVLTF.